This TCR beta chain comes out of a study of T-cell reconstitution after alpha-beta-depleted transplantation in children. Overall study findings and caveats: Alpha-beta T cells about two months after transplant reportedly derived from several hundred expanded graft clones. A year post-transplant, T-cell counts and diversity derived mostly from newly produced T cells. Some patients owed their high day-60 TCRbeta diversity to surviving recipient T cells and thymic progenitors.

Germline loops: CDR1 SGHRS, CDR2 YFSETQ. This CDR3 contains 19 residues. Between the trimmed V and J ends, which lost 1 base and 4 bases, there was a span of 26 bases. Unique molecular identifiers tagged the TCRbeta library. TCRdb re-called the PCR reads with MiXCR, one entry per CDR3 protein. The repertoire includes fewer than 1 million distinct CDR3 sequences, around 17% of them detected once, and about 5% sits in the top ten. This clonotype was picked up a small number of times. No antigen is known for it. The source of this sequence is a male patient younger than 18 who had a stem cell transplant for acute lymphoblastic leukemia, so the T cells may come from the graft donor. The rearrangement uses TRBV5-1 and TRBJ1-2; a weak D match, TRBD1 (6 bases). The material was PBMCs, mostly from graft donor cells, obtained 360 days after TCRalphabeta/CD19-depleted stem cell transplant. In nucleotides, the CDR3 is TGCGCCAGCAGCTTGAAGGGGGGGCAGGGGCTATCGGTTCCCTATGGCTACACCTTC. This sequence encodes CASSLKGGQGLSVPYGYTF.